This T cell receptor beta chain came from a study of regulatory T cells in long-lasting Graves disease. The CDR3 loop spans 15 amino acids. Germline V gives CDR1 MDHEN, CDR2 SYDVKM. Trimming cost V 10 bases and J 2 bases, with 21 bases left between them. This clonotype was detected ten times or more. Antigen unknown. Building the TCR beta libraries relied on iRepertoire HTBI primers, and CDR3 regions underwent Arm-PCR. TCRdb recomputed calls from the multiplex PCR reads with MiXCR, one row per CDR3 protein. The sample shows some 430,000 distinct CDR3 sequences, 20% to 25% of them seen only once. Time point: persistent/refractory GD, antithyroid drugs over 5 years with positive TRAb. Construction of the TCR library relied on RNA isolated from PBMCs. Regarding the study as a whole: TCR diversity was lower in persistent than newly diagnosed Graves' disease. TRBV28 was favored in persistent disease, as were TRBJ1-2 and TRBJ2-5. Authors noted too few samples as a limitation.

The starting material was peripheral blood mononuclear cells (PBMCs), obtained when the disease was refractory, from a patient treated with antithyroid drugs. V and J are TRBV28 and TRBJ2-7; perhaps TRBD2 as D (7 bases). The sequence came from a female donor with Graves disease. In DNA form, the CDR3 reads TGTGCCACCATGCTGGGGGGGGCAGGCACCTACGAGCAGTACTTC. This translates into CATMLGGAGTYEQYF.